This T cell receptor beta chain was captured in a study of T cells in Graves' hyperthyroidism and ophthalmopathy. There were TCR beta CDR3 regions amplified from RNA transcripts. RT-PCR in the first round (using the HTBI primer set) targeted the TCR CDR3. TCRdb re-derived calls from the multiplex PCR reads in MiXCR, one entry per CDR3 protein. Found here are approximately 490,000 distinct CDR3 sequences, 20% to 25% of them singletons; the top ten hold 45% to 50%. This CDR3 is built from 14 residues. Germline CDR1 is MNHNS and CDR2 is SASEGT. This clonotype was counted a few times. One junction end does not reproduce the germline sequence, and a read error may be involved.

J is TRBJ2-1 and V is TRBV6-1, with D perhaps TRBD2 (5 bases). This clonotype originated in a woman in her seventies with Graves' ophthalmopathy. The sample was blood. CDR3 nucleotide sequence: TGTGCCAGCAGGGAAGGGCTGTTGGGGAGTGAGCAGTTCTTC. Protein product: CASREGLLGSEQFF.